The entry below describes one T cell receptor beta chain. The germline V and J ends were trimmed by 0 bases and 6 bases, with 11 bases remaining between them. The CDR3 has 14 residues. From germline, CDR1 is SEHNR and CDR2 FQNEAQ (reference sequence). These data are taken from a study of T cell changes during pregnancy in multiple sclerosis. The repertoire was sequenced with immunoSEQ multiplex PCR; TCRdb's copy has only in-frame clones and lacks some. Of about 20,000 clones in the sample, 88% are singletons; the top ten hold under 9%. This clonotype was obtained from a female donor in good health, enrolled as a control in a pregnancy study. This chain uses TRBV7-9 with TRBJ1-2, with unresolved D. Here the sequenced sample was CD8+ T cells from peripheral blood mononuclear cells, taken in the third trimester of pregnancy. The CDR3 sequence: CASSLARIIHGYTF. CDR3 coding DNA: TGTGCCAGCAGCTTAGCCAGGATTATCCATGGCTACACCTTC. Full variable domain (rest looked up from reference TRBV7-9 and TRBJ1-2): DTGVSQNPRHKITKRGQNVTFRCDPISEHNRLYWYRQTLGQGPEFLTYFQNEAQLEKSRLLSDRFSAERPKGSFSTLEIQRTEQGDSAMYLCASSLARIIHGYTFGSGTRLTVV.